This T cell receptor (beta chain) was recorded in a study of cytomegalovirus exposure and HLA in healthy donors (dated by TCRdb to 2016 to 2017). Looking at the study overall: According to an earlier analysis of several hundred of the donors, some 180 million T cells yielded some 120 million unique TCR beta sequences and about 300 Gb of sequence data. Around 320 gigabases of sequencing data and 78 million or so unique TCR sequences were included in an early release covering under 650 HLA-typed donors. Among the roughly 400 genotyped donors, about 83% belonged to the genetic ancestry cluster associated with self-reported Caucasian donors. The study aimed to test whether cataloging public T cell receptors could reveal signatures of past pathogen exposure. The T cell repertoires of 670 or so subjects were profiled by immunosequencing and related to cytomegalovirus serostatus. In addition to the first cohort of 666 subjects, a separate validation cohort of 120 different subjects was used. High-throughput TCR immunosequencing, statistical association of individual TCRs with disease status, and machine learning were combined to predict cytomegalovirus infection status. In a later analysis, previously published TCR beta repertoires from 666 donors were re-analyzed and high-resolution HLA genotyping was added so that TCR occurrence patterns could be studied. In the later analysis, no new phenotypic data were used to find candidate immune exposures; instead, reliance was placed on TCR beta sequences and their occurrence across donors. An earlier analysis of 500 to 650 of the donors applied high-throughput TCR beta sequencing to assess whether each TCR beta V gene segment acted as functional or pseudogenic. Donor age, sex, ethnicity and CMV serostatus were compiled alongside the repertoire data. A later genetic analysis used genome-wide SNP genotypes for about 60% of the roughly 700 donors, treating that subset as a discovery cohort. Every discovery cohort repertoire had been produced on one sequencing platform. HLA typing covered class I and class II loci at four-digit resolution. The number of donors typed differed by locus, with 629-630 for A, B, C, DRB1 and DQB1, over 500 for DQA1, 600 to 610 for DPA1, and some 440 for DPB1. About five DR-DQ haplotypes were treated as single units for association and clustering because of strong linkage in the cohort. Across 300 to 400 genotyped donors of the cohort, an average of 235,054 unique TCR beta nucleotide sequences per donor were sequenced, and roughly 17% of those sequences were non-productive. Findings and caveats that apply to the study as a whole: A later analysis reported that several top co-occurrence clusters appeared linked to parvovirus B19, influenza, CMV and Epstein-Barr virus. A later analysis found that HLA-associated TCR beta chains were more clonally expanded and had lower generation probabilities than equally common non-associated chains. An earlier analysis of some 560 of the donors showed that most TCR beta V segments appeared in productive rearrangements either about 90% or about 30% of the time, which broadly matched IMGT annotations. A further reported finding was that TCR beta sequences accurately predicted the HLA-A and HLA-B alleles for most subjects in the first cohort. In a later analysis, TCR association rates were found to vary across HLA loci, with the most associated TCRs seen for DRB1 alleles and the fewest for HLA-C alleles. The sequencing pipeline was judged likely to have produced a cluster of highly shared sequence variants as a technical artifact. In a later analysis, some 17,000 TCR beta sequences were associated with specific HLA alleles at a false discovery rate of 0.05. In a later genetic analysis, a missense DCLRE1C variant was associated with V-gene and J-gene trimming of TCR beta chains, and the association was replicated in an independent cohort. The cohort was sequenced for TCR beta chains only, and without alpha or paired-chain data the features that could be detected were limited. Because HLA typing was unavailable for some donors at each locus, only the typed subset was used in association tests. Immune exposure information for the cohort was limited to CMV serostatus. In vitro tests confirmed that a few of the cytomegalovirus-associated TCR beta chains recognize cytomegalovirus antigens. In the study, around 160 TCR beta chains were listed as associated with cytomegalovirus. It was suggested by the authors that the approach could potentially be generalized to other disease states and immunological phenotypes. Correlated functional status among segregating V segments might be attributable to linkage disequilibrium, but an unknown experimental factor could not be ruled out. Strong co-occurrence of HLA alleles, especially DR and DQ, made assigning TCR associations to individual alleles difficult. Some IMGT-functional V segments, including TRBV6-2 and TRBV6-3, could not be distinguished by the 87-base-pair reads and were therefore excluded. Fewer than 20 rarely observed V segments, including chromosome 9 orphons, were excluded from the earlier analysis of several hundred of the donors because counts were too low. In both the original and validation cohorts, the classifier was reported to diagnose cytomegalovirus status with high specificity and sensitivity. Presence/absence analyses assumed roughly uniform sequencing depth across donors, an assumption that may not hold. Across donors, most TCR sequences were observed very rarely, whereas some public TCRs were present in many individuals. Most CMV-associated TCR beta chains appeared to be HLA-restricted in a later analysis, and the HLA associations seemed to be driven largely by CMV exposure. In a later genetic analysis, fewer N-insertions in productive TCRs were reported among donors in an Asian-associated ancestry cluster than the approximately 710-donor mean.

About this clone itself: Its antigen has not been determined. The record has no base qualities; no much larger clone is one base away.

The cohort consisted of some 670 healthy bone marrow donors. All cohort members were sampled while nominally healthy, although unrecorded immune exposures were likely present. The donor was CMV seronegative and was included in the group of a few hundred seronegative cohort members. A peripheral blood sample was provided by each donor, and peripheral blood mononuclear cells were used for TCR beta sequencing. Genomic DNA extraction from the blood cell samples was performed with the Qiagen DNeasy Blood Extraction Kit. Library preparation employed the immunoSEQ multiplex PCR assay. For the multiplex PCR, a mixture combining 60 forward primers for TCR Vbeta segments and 13 reverse primers for TCR Jbeta segments was used. The CDR3 region of rearranged TCR beta genes was amplified from genomic DNA by a multiplex PCR assay. Amplified TCR beta libraries were sequenced as 87-base-pair reads on the Illumina HiSeq System. Per the original workflow: A later analysis tallied tens of millions of unique TCR beta chains across the 666 repertoires, and roughly 11 million of those chains were shared by two or more donors. Raw reads were error-corrected and collapsed into unique sequences by a nearest-neighbor algorithm in which closely related sequences were merged to remove PCR and sequencing errors. To assign V, D and J gene segments, CDR3 sequences were aligned to IMGT reference sequences. For a sequence to be retained, a match of at least six nucleotides to both a V gene segment and a J gene segment was required. Rearrangements were classified as productive when the CDR3 lacked stop codons and remained in frame with V and J, and all other rearrangements were classified as non-productive. Following IMGT convention, CDR3 was defined as the stretch from the second conserved V-encoded cysteine to the conserved J-encoded phenylalanine. The earlier analysis of about 590 of the donors excluded sequences that lacked an unambiguous match to a single V gene segment. In an earlier analysis of 587 of the donors, a V segment was called functional when productive rearrangements were above 56.7%, and segregating when the standard deviation between donors exceeded 5%. A statistical classification framework was developed to diagnose cytomegalovirus status using the catalog of TCR beta chain sequences. In a later analysis, TCR nucleotide sequences were compared against IMGT/GENE-DB human TR gene sequences so that V and J genes could be assigned. The TCRdist pipeline was used in a later analysis to assign CDR3 sequences and most-parsimonious VDJ recombination scenarios. In a later analysis, each TCR beta chain was defined by its CDR3 amino acid sequence together with its V-gene family, and reads without a unique V-gene family were excluded. To address suspected cross-contamination and a sequencing artifact, a later analysis removed a few hundred highly shared, low-generation-probability nucleotide sequences. A later analysis calculated a clonal expansion index for each public chain from normalized within-repertoire ranks of inferred template counts. A later analysis computed generation probabilities with a VDJ recombination model fitted to out-of-frame rearrangements, and checked the results against IGoR. In a later analysis, hypergeometric tests were used to score TCR-TCR, TCR-HLA and TCR-CMV co-occurrence, with a repertoire-size bias correction applied to TCR pairs. A later analysis estimated false discovery rates by permuting HLA or CMV assignments 20 times. A later analysis grouped co-occurring TCRs with DBSCAN, adding TCRdist sequence similarity when clustering within HLA-allele-positive subsets. Co-occurrence clustering excluded repertoires with fewer than 30,000 or more than 120,000 public chains, plus five with anomalous nucleotide sharing. Here the immuneACCESS table is served through TCRdb, limited to in-frame sequences with V and J called. Missing clones are a known gap in these copies; in checked studies unresolved V genes cover under half, and the rest lacks a known reason. V, J and clone size reflect that table, while D and trimming were determined from the DNA. The sample records around 150,000 clones, around 79% of which are singletons. In total, the top ten clones hold less than 3% of the sample.

Including the terminal cysteine and phenylalanine, the CDR3 comprises 15 residues. The retained sequence is limited to the CDR3, 45 bases, with the frame set at the first base. After removal of 4 bases from V and 4 bases from J, the junction retains 6 bases not matched to a gene. Based on the germline V gene (reference sequence), the CDR1 and CDR2 sequences are LNHDA and SQIVND. The rearranged chain carries TRBV19 and TRBJ2-2; 7 bases in the middle match TRBD1. This receptor was taken from a male donor in good health and CMV-seronegative. The sample was PBMCs. The nucleotides read TGTGCCAGTAGTAGGGGACAGCGACTCACCGGGGAGCTGTTTTTT. Its protein product is CASSRGQRLTGELFF.